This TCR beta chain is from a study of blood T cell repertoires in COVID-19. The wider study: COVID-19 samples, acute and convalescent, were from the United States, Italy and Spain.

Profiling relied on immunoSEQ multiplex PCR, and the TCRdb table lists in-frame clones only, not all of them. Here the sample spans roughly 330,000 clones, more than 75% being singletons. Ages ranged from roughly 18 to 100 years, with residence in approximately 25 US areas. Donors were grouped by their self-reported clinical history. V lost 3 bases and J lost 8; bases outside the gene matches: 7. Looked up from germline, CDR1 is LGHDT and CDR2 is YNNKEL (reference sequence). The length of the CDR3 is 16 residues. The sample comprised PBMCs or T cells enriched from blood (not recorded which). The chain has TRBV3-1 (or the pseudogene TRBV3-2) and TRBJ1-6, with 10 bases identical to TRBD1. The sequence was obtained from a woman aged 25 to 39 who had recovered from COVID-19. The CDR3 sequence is CASSQADRGRDSPLHF. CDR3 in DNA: TGTGCCAGCAGCCAGGCCGACAGGGGGCGGGATTCACCCCTCCACTTT.